These T cell receptor beta chains were read from a single sample in a study of radiation and T cells in renal cell carcinoma. Using immunoSEQ multiplex PCR, the repertoire was profiled, and TCRdb retains in-frame clones only, with some absent. The table shows about 130,000 clones, with roughly 88% occurring only once. The sample in question was blood, obtained from a patient whose treatment included radiotherapy and nephrectomy. The source is a woman aged 45-65 years with renal cell carcinoma. CDR3s include the opening cysteine and the closing phenylalanine or tryptophan. The D gene is left open where the match is weak. Clone size is stated in some rows and not others, as once, few, many or a class when expanded.

- | TRBJ1-6 | - | TRBV7-9 | CASSLVGVNSPLHF | TGTGCCAGCAGCTTAGTTGGGGTTAATTCACCCCTCCACTTT
- | TRBJ1-5 | - | TRBV27 | CASSSSAWDSNQPQHF | TGTGCCAGCAGCTCTTCCGCATGGGATAGCAATCAGCCCCAGCATTTT
- | TRBJ1-2 | - | TRBV2 | CASSESPTGYGYTF | TGTGCCAGCAGTGAATCCCCTACAGGGTACGGCTACACCTTC
TRBD1 | TRBJ1-2 | - | TRBV7-3 | CASSLTGQINYGYTF | TGTGCCAGCAGCTTAACGGGACAGATAAACTATGGCTACACCTTC
- | TRBJ1-1 | - | TRBV30 | CAWSWGRGRTEAFF | TGTGCCTGGAGTTGGGGCAGGGGCCGCACTGAAGCTTTCTTT
- | TRBJ2-5 | - | TRBV11-3 | CASSLGGGGPSQETQYF | TGTGCCAGCAGCCTAGGAGGGGGGGGACCTTCACAAGAGACCCAGTACTTC
TRBD2 | TRBJ2-1 | - | TRBV5-1 | CASSLAEISGGIYNEQFF | TGCGCCAGCAGCTTGGCCGAAATTAGCGGGGGGATTTACAATGAGCAGTTCTTC
TRBD1 | TRBJ1-2 | - | TRBV2 | CASSGDRSSYGYTF | TGTGCCAGCAGTGGGGACAGATCTAGCTATGGCTACACCTTC
TRBD1 | TRBJ2-7 | - | TRBV5-4 | CASSRQGLDEQYF | TGTGCCAGCAGTAGACAGGGTCTCGACGAGCAGTACTTC
- | TRBJ1-1 | - | TRBV7-9 | CASSLSLIGDTEAFF | TGTGCCAGCAGCTTAAGTTTAATCGGGGACACTGAAGCTTTCTTT
TRBD1 | TRBJ1-2 | once | TRBV5-1 | CASSLGTGGSYGYTF | TGCGCCAGCAGCTTAGGGACAGGAGGAAGCTATGGCTACACCTTC
- | TRBJ1-1 | - | TRBV29-1 | CSVDPWNTEAFF | TGCAGCGTTGACCCCTGGAACACTGAAGCTTTCTTT
- | TRBJ2-7 | - | TRBV7-2 | CASSPRAYEQYF | TGTGCCAGCAGCCCGCGGGCTTACGAGCAGTACTTC
- | TRBJ1-1 | few | TRBV4-3 | CASSQGPRDSRMNTEAFF | TGCGCCAGCAGCCAAGGTCCACGTGACAGCCGCATGAACACTGAAGCTTTCTTT
- | TRBJ1-3 | - | TRBV11-2 | CASSPGQSGNTIYF | TGTGCCAGCAGCCCGGGGCAGTCTGGAAACACCATATATTTT
- | TRBJ2-3 | - | TRBV6-4 | CASSVERTSTDTQYF | TGTGCCAGCAGTGTTGAGAGGACCAGCACAGATACGCAGTATTTT
- | TRBJ2-5 | - | TRBV2 | CASSEAVGAQETQYF | TGTGCCAGCAGTGAAGCGGTGGGGGCTCAAGAGACCCAGTACTTC
- | TRBJ1-4 | - | TRBV5-1 | CASSLGGVEKLFF | TGCGCCAGCAGCCTGGGCGGGGTTGAAAAACTGTTTTTT
TRBD1 | TRBJ1-6 | - | TRBV7-9 | CASSLEVRDSNSPLHF | TGTGCCAGCAGCTTAGAGGTAAGGGACAGTAATTCACCCCTCCACTTT
TRBD1 | TRBJ2-5 | - | TRBV6-5 | CASSYGTGFKETQYF | TGTGCCAGCAGTTACGGGACAGGATTTAAAGAGACCCAGTACTTC
- | TRBJ2-5 | once | TRBV7-6 | CASSLAARSEETQYF | TGTGCCAGCAGCTTAGCGGCCAGAAGTGAAGAGACCCAGTACTTC
TRBD1 | TRBJ2-3 | once | TRBV6-1 | CASTLTGRTDTQYF | TGTGCCAGCACGTTGACAGGGCGCACAGATACGCAGTATTTT
- | TRBJ2-4 | - | TRBV30 | CAWSVRGQLAKNIQYF | TGTGCCTGGAGTGTACGAGGGCAACTAGCCAAAAACATTCAGTACTTC
TRBD1 | TRBJ2-3 | once | TRBV2 | CASSRDRGETDTQYF | TGTGCCAGCAGTCGCGACAGGGGAGAGACAGATACGCAGTATTTT